The 5 T cell receptor beta chains presented below share a single source sample, sequenced in a study of Siglec-9 on CD8 T cells in melanoma. Some clones are missing from TCRdb's copy, which holds only in-frame ones; the method was immunoSEQ multiplex PCR. The repertoire holds 30,000 or so clones, with about 80% as singletons. Input material: Siglec-9- CD8+ T cells sorted from blood. The receptors derive from a human donor in good health.

The rearrangement links TRBV6-5 to TRBJ1-5; 7 nucleotides match TRBD1. V trimming: 2 bases; J trimming: 7 bases; junction bases outside the gene matches: 11. This CDR3 region has 16 residues. Germline V CDR1 and CDR2: MNHEY, SVGAGI. The CDR3 is CASSYRGNRGGQPQHF. In DNA, the CDR3 is TGTGCCAGCAGTTACCGGGGCAACAGGGGTGGACAGCCCCAGCATTTT.

In its sample, this clone was seen once. The V and J genes are TRBV29-1 and TRBJ1-2; perhaps TRBD1 as D (5 bases). CDR3 length equals 11 residues. Trimming shortened V by 5 bases and J by 8 bases, and 12 bases separated the two germline ends. From germline, CDR1 is SQVTM and CDR2 ANQGSEA. The CDR3 DNA reads TGCAGCGTTCCTGGGGGGGACGGCTACACCTTC. It is translated as CSVPGGDGYTF.

The V gene is TRBV14, the J gene TRBJ1-1; D is unclear. Trimming removed 1 base at V and 1 base at J, with 7 bases between. The CDR3 has 14 amino acids. Germline V gives CDR1 SGHDN, CDR2 FVKESK. The CDR3 is CASSQVDRNTEAFF. For the CDR3, the DNA is TGTGCCAGCAGCCAAGTCGATCGGAACACTGAAGCTTTCTTT.

This rearrangement joins TRBV19 to TRBJ1-2, with 7 nucleotides matching TRBD1. CDR1 LNHDA and CDR2 SQIVND come from the germline V gene (reference sequence). After removal of 5 bases from V and 3 bases from J, the junction contained 3 bases not matched to a gene. CDR3 length: 13 amino acids. The CDR3 loop is CASSPGGYYGYTF. DNA for the CDR3: TGTGCCAGTAGTCCAGGGGGTTACTATGGCTACACCTTC.

This clone was observed a handful of times. V and J are TRBV5-6 and TRBJ1-1, with D hard to call. Between the trimmed V and J ends, which lost 0 bases and 0 bases, there was a span of 0 bases. The CDR3 length is 12 residues. Per the germline V gene, CDR1 is SGHDT and CDR2 is YYEEEE. The CDR3 region is CASSLVNTEAFF. The CDR3 region has the DNA TGTGCCAGCAGCTTGGTGAACACTGAAGCTTTCTTT. The full variable domain, completed using reference TRBV5-6 and TRBJ1-1, is DAGVTQSPTHLIKTRGQQVTLRCSPKSGHDTVSWYQQALGQGPQFIFQYYEEEERQRGNFPDRFSGHQFPNYSSELNVNALLLGDSALYLCASSLVNTEAFFGQGTRLTVV.